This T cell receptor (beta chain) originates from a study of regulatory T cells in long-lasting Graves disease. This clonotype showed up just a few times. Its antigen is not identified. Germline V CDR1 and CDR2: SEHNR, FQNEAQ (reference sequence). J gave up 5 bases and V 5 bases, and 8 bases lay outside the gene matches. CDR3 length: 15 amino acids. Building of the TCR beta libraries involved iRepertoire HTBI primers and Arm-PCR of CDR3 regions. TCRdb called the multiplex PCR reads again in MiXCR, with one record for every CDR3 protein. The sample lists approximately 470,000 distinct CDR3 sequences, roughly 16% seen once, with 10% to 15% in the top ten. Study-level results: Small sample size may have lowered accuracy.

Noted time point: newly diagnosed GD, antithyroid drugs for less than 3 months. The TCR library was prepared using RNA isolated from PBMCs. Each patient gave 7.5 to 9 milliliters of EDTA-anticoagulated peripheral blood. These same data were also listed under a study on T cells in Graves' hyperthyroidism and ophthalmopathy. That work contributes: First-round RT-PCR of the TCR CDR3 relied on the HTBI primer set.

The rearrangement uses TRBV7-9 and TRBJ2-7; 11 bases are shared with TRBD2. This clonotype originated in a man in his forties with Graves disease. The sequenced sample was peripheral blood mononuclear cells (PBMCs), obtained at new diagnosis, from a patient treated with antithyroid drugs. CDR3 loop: CASSTTSGNPHEQYF. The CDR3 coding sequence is TGTGCCAGCAGCACGACTAGCGGGAACCCCCACGAGCAGTACTTC.